These 13 T cell receptor beta chains were all obtained from the same sample, sequenced in a study of cytomegalovirus exposure and HLA in healthy donors. PCR involved 60 Vbeta and 13 Jbeta primers. Profiled with immunoSEQ multiplex PCR; TCRdb holds only in-frame clones, not every one. Seen here are 100,000 to 150,000 clones, 70% to 80% observed once, and the top ten hold under 9.5%. Material for sequencing was PBMCs. These receptors were obtained from a woman in her forties or fifties in good health and CMV-seropositive.

The chain has TRBV7-8 and TRBJ2-5; TRBD1 matches 9 bases. The CDR3 is 16 residues long. With V trimmed by 5 bases and J by 7 bases, 14 bases remained unmatched. Germline V gene data show CDR1 as SGHVS and CDR2 as FQNEAQ. The CDR3 here is CASSLRTGVLGLTQYF. In nucleotides, the CDR3 is TGTGCCAGCAGCCTCCGGACAGGGGTCCTAGGTTTGACCCAGTACTTC.

There are a few counts of this clone. The CDR3 is CASSSQGGNEQFF. The CDR3 region has the DNA TGTGCCAGCAGTTCACAGGGTGGTAATGAGCAGTTCTTC. The chain recombines TRBV6-5 with TRBJ2-1, with a possible D match to TRBD1 (6 bases). The CDR3 sequence is 13 residues long. Trimming cost V 4 bases and J 7 bases, with 11 bases left between them. From germline, CDR1 is MNHEY and CDR2 SVGAGI.

This rearrangement joins TRBV30 to TRBJ1-4; TRBD1 matches at 9 bases. The CDR3 consists of 16 residues. CDR1 is GTSNPN, CDR2 SVGIG, per germline (reference sequence). V lost 2 bases and J lost 6; bases outside the gene matches: 10. CDR3 nucleotides: TGTGCCTGGAGTCTGAACAGGGGGCGTTTTTATGAAAAACTGTTTTTT. Its translation is CAWSLNRGRFYEKLFF.

V is TRBV10-3 and J is TRBJ1-2; 10 bases agree with TRBD1. The CDR3 contains 12 residues. Germline-derived CDR1 and CDR2 are ENHRY and SYGVKD. J was trimmed by 8 bases and V by 10 bases; bases with no gene match: 7. The CDR3 DNA sequence: TGTGCCACTGCCGGGACAGGGGAGGGCTACACCTTC. Translation gives CATAGTGEGYTF.

The V call is TRBV7-8, the J call TRBJ1-2, with D tentatively TRBD1 (6 bases). V lost 5 bases and J lost 0, with 13 bases in between. CDR1 and CDR2 (germline): SGHVS, FQNEAQ. CDR3 size: 15 residues. This CDR3 is CASSVHRVSNYGYTF. The CDR3 DNA is TGTGCCAGCAGCGTCCACAGGGTTTCTAACTATGGCTACACCTTC.

The gene calls are TRBV4-1 and TRBJ1-2, with 10 nucleotides matching TRBD1. The CDR3 contains 15 residues. Germline CDR1 and CDR2: MGHRA and YSYEKL. V was pared by 7 bases and J by 5 bases, with 10 bases of the junction left unmatched. The CDR3 DNA reads TGCGCCAGCACCATAGGGGTGGACAGGGGGTATGGCTACACCTTC. The encoded protein is CASTIGVDRGYGYTF.

V is TRBV9 and J is TRBJ2-7; D might be TRBD1 (6 bases). Trimming cost V 0 bases and J 2 bases, with 12 bases left between them. This CDR3 has 15 residues. Germline CDR1 is SGDLS and CDR2 is YYNGEE. The CDR3 DNA reads as TGTGCCAGCAGCGTAGCGACAGGCGTCACCTACGAGCAGTACTTC. Translated, it gives CASSVATGVTYEQYF.

This clone was detected a few times. The chain uses TRBV29-1 and TRBJ1-1; D call uncertain. The germline CDR1 and CDR2 sequences are SQVTM and ANQGSEA. The length of the CDR3 is 17 residues. V lost 4 bases and J lost 1, with 22 bases in between. The CDR3 nucleotides are TGCAGCGTTGGGGGTAAGATCGAGGGAATTAGGAACACTGAAGCTTTCTTT. Its translation: CSVGGKIEGIRNTEAFF.

The genes are TRBV2 and TRBJ2-7, with D possibly TRBD1 on 6 matching bases. Germline V gene sequence: CDR1 SNHLY, CDR2 FYNNEI. This CDR3 has 15 amino acids. V lost 5 bases and J lost 3, with 17 bases in between. CDR3 region: CASSPRTDWGYEQYF. The CDR3 DNA is TGTGCCAGCAGTCCCCGGACAGACTGGGGCTACGAGCAGTACTTC.

This chain uses TRBV7-2 with TRBJ1-2; TRBD1 is a possible D gene (5 bases). V was shortened by 5 bases and J by 6 bases, with 7 bases between the two germline ends. The CDR3 has 11 amino acids. Per germline, CDR1 SGHTA and CDR2 FQGNSA. CDR3 nucleotide sequence: TGTGCCAGCAGCCCCAGGGATGGCTACACCTTC. Its protein is CASSPRDGYTF.

This clone was counted a few times. This rearrangement joins TRBV27 to TRBJ1-2, with TRBD1 identical over 7 bases. Germline V gives CDR1 MNHEY, CDR2 SMNVEV (reference sequence). V was clipped by 5 bases and J by 2 bases; unmatched bases: 8. This CDR3 spans 15 amino acids. The CDR3 loop is CASSDRQGSNYGYTF. The CDR3 region has the DNA TGTGCCAGCAGTGATCGACAGGGCTCGAACTATGGCTACACCTTC.

This clone showed up just a few times. V gene TRBV6-5 combines with J gene TRBJ1-2; D is uncertain. V gave up 0 bases and J gave up 4 bases, with 12 bases separating them. CDR1 is MNHEY and CDR2 is SVGAGI in the germline V gene. CDR3 length: 15 residues. The CDR3 DNA follows: TGTGCCAGCAGTTACTCGACGCAGGATTCCTATGGCTACACCTTC. This gives the protein CASSYSTQDSYGYTF.

The chain recombines TRBV4-1 with TRBJ2-6; no clear D. Germline values: CDR1 MGHRA, CDR2 YSYEKL. The CDR3 runs 19 residues. V was trimmed by 1 base and J by 4 bases, leaving 20 bases between them. The CDR3 bases are TGCGCCAGCAGCCAAGTCCTCAAGAGACAAAGTGGAGGGGCCAACGTCCTGACTTTC. Its protein product is CASSQVLKRQSGGANVLTF.